This T cell receptor beta chain was captured by sequencing in a study of T cells after somatic rescue of genetic block. Germline CDR1 reads SGHAT; CDR2 reads FQNNGV. V trimming: 5 bases; J trimming: 6 bases; junction bases outside the gene matches: 8. This CDR3 has 14 amino acids. Profiling relied on immunoSEQ multiplex PCR, and the TCRdb table lists in-frame clones only, not all of them. The table records tens of thousands of clones, about nine tenths of them present only once. This TCR was recovered from a man in his thirties or forties. The sample consisted of peripheral blood mononuclear cells (PBMCs). The chain has TRBV11-2 and TRBJ2-7; 9 bases agree with TRBD1. In DNA, the CDR3 is TGTGCCAGCAGCCCCCGGGACAGGGTGTTCGAGCAGTACTTC. As protein: CASSPRDRVFEQYF. The variable domain in full, completed from reference TRBV11-2 and TRBJ2-7, reads EAGVAQSPRYKIIEKRQSVAFWCNPISGHATLYWYQQILGQGPKLLIQFQNNGVVDDSQLPKDRFSAERLKGVDSTLKIQPAKLEDSAVYLCASSPRDRVFEQYFGPGTRLTVT.